This TCR beta chain was captured in a study of beta chain features in type 1 diabetes (dated by TCRdb to the late 2010s). In terms of the full investigation: Mean age, gender distribution, total cell number and subset yield were not different between patients and healthy donors. The study compared the TCRB repertoires of sorted circulating CD4+ T cell subsets in recently diagnosed type 1 diabetes patients with those in matched healthy donors. Regulatory and stem cell-like memory subsets were obtained from only 8 patients and roughly eight healthy donors, while naive and central memory subsets were obtained from all 28 donors. A total of roughly 99,000,000 sorted cells were examined across all samples, and the number of cells per subset was strongly correlated with RNA yield. Broader findings and caveats from the paper: Because cDNA rather than genomic DNA was sequenced, highly expressing activated cells could have been over-represented, although no difference in activation and CD3 levels was found between groups. Because small numbers of individuals were included in the HLA sub-analyses, any influence of HLA type on TCRB rearrangement was left unresolved. PCR may preferentially amplify shorter templates, but because patient and control samples were amplified and corrected together, any resulting skew would affect both groups equally. Naive, central memory and regulatory TCRB repertoires appeared to be more similar among patients than among healthy donors. Type 1 diabetes patients showed a moderate but significant shortening of TCRB CDR3 length in all four CD4+ subsets. At VDJ recombination sites, type 1 diabetes patients had fewer insertions and more deleted nucleotides, which implies abnormalities in thymic rearrangement.

The germline V gene sets CDR1 to MNHNS and CDR2 to SASEGT. Trimmed from V: 6 bases; trimmed from J: 10 bases; junction bases lacking a gene match: 4. Its CDR3 holds 14 amino acids, cysteine through phenylalanine. The retained sequence is limited to the CDR3, 42 bases, with the frame set at the first base. Each donor gave one peripheral blood draw, averaging roughly 120 mL, which was collected into heparinised tubes. Using a panel that included CD45RO, CCR7, CD25, CD127, CD95 and CD27, naive, central memory, regulatory and stem cell-like memory CD4+ T cells were sorted on a BD FACSAria II. All sorted populations exceeded 95% purity. PBMCs were isolated immediately by Lymphoprep density gradient centrifugation and stained directly without culture. So that batch effects would be minimized, each experiment stained and sorted samples in pairs, pairing one healthy donor with one patient. This clone turned up a few times. Its binding antigen is unknown. One base away there is no much larger clone; base qualities are not given.

The entire amount of isolated RNA was reverse transcribed using the High Capacity cDNA Reverse Transcription Kit, so the sequenced TCRB transcripts were expressed ones. Deep immunoSEQ sequencing was applied to naive, central memory and regulatory T cell samples, giving an average of around 3.8 million total reads per sample. Sorted cells were lysed in RLT buffer, and RNA was extracted using DNase-treated RNeasy Micro or Mini kits according to cell number. To prevent cross-contamination, every cell subset was processed on its own, while patient and healthy donor samples were processed together. Using the immunoSEQ multiplex PCR, TCRB sequences were amplified from cDNA into 87-bp fragments spanning the CDR3 region. The amplicons were sequenced using the Illumina HiSeq platform. Concerning the study's data processing: Synthetic template baselines were used to correct PCR bias computationally, reads within Hamming distance 2 were collapsed, and singletons that could not be merged were discarded. Reads were aligned against IMGT so that V, D and J genes, CDR3 length and insertions or deletions at six rearrangement sites could be assigned. Within each subset, clonotype counts were normalized to sorted cell number, and only after that were true diversity and Gini coefficients computed with the tcR R package. The overlap coefficient, calculated on TCRB nucleotide sequences, was used to measure repertoire sharing. Imported from immuneACCESS, the table was reduced by TCRdb to in-frame sequences with V and J called. These copies leave out some clones; in studies compared against another copy, an unresolved V gene accounts for under half, and the cause of the remainder is not known. V, J and clone size are taken as reported in that table, and D and trimming were inferred from the DNA itself. The sample yields roughly 180,000 clones; approximately 8.1% were counted once. About 0.95% of the sample is taken by the ten largest.

Sequencing input: central memory CD4+ T cells from blood. The rearrangement combines TRBV6-1 with TRBJ1-6, and 12 junction bases match TRBD1. The TCR was taken from a woman aged 40 to 50 with type 1 diabetes. The sequenced DNA is TGTGCCAGCAGCCTCGGGACAGGGGGCTCACCCCTCCACTTT. Its protein product is CASSLGTGGSPLHF.